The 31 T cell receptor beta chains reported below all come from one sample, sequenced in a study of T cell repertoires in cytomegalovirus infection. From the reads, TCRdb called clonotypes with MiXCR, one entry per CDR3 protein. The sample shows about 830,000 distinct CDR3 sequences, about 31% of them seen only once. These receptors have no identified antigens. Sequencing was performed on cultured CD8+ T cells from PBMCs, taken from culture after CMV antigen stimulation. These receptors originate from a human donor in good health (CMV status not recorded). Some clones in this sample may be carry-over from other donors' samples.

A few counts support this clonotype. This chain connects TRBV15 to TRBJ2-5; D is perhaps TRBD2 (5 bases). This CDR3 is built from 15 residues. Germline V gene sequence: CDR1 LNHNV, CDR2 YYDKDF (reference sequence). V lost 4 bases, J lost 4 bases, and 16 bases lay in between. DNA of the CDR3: TGTGCCACCAGCAATACACTAGTTCAAACAGAGACCCAGTACTTC. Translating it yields CATSNTLVQTETQYF.

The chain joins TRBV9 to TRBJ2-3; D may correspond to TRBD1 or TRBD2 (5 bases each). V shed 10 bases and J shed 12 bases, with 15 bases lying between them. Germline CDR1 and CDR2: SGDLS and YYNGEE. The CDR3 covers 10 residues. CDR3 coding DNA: TGTGCCTCGGGACCTCACGCACAGTATTTT. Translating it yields CASGPHAQYF.

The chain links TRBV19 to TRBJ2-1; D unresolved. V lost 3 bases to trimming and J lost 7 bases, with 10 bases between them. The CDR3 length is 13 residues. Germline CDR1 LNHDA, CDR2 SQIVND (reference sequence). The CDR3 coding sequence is TGTGCCAGTAGTATTGTCCTAAGGAATGAGCAGTTCTTC. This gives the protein CASSIVLRNEQFF.

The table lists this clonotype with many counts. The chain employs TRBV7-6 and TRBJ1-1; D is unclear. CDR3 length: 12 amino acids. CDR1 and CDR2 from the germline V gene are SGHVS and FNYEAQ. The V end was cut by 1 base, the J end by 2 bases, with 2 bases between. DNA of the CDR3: TGTGCCAGCAGCTTAGATAACACTGAAGCTTTCTTT. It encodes CASSLDNTEAFF.

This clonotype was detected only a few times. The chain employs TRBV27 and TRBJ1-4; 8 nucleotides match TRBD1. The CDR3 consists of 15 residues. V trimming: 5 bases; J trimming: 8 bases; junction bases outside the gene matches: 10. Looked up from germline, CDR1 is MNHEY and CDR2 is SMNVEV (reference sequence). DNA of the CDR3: TGTGCCAGCAGTGCCCGGGACAGGCCAAAAGAAAAACTGTTTTTT. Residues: CASSARDRPKEKLFF.

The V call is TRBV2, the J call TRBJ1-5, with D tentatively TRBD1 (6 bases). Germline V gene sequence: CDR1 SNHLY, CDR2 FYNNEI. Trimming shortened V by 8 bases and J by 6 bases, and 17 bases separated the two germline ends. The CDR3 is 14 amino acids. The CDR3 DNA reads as TGTGCCAGCCTAAACGGGGGCCGTGGTCAGCCCCAGCATTTT. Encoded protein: CASLNGGRGQPQHF.

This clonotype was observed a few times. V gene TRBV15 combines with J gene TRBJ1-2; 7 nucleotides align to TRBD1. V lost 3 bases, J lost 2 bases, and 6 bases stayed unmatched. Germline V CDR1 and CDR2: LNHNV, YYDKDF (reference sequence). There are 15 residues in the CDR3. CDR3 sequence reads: CATSSRDSVNYGYTF. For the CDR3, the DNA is TGTGCCACCAGCAGCAGGGACAGTGTGAACTATGGCTACACCTTC.

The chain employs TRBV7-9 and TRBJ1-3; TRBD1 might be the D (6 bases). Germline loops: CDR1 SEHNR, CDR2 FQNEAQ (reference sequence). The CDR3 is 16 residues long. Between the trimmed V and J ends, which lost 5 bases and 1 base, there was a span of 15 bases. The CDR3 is CASSHQQGSSGNTIYF. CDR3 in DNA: TGTGCCAGCAGCCACCAACAGGGATCGTCTGGAAACACCATATATTTT.

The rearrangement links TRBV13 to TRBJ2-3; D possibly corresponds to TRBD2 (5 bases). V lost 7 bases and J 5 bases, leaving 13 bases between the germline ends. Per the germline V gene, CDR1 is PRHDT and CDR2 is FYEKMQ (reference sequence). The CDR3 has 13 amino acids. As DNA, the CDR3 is TGTGCCAGCACCTCCGGACGGGGAGATACGCAGTATTTT. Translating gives CASTSGRGDTQYF. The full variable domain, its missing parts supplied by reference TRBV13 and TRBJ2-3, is AAGVIQSPRHLIKEKRETATLKCYPIPRHDTVYWYQQGPGQDPQFLISFYEKMQSDKGSIPDRFSAQQFSDYHSELNMSSLELGDSALYFCASTSGRGDTQYFGPGTRLTVL.

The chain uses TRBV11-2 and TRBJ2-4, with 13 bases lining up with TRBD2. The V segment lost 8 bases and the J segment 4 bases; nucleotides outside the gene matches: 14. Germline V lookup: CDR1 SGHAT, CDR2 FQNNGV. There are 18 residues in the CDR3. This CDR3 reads CASASWTSGGPIKNIQYF. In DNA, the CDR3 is TGTGCCAGCGCTAGCTGGACTAGCGGGGGCCCCATAAAAAACATTCAGTACTTC.

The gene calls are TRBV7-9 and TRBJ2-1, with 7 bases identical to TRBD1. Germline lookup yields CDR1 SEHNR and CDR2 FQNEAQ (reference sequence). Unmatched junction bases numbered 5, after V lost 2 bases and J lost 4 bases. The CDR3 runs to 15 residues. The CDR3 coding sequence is TGTGCCAGCAGCTTAAGGGACAGAGAATACAATGAGCAGTTCTTC. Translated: CASSLRDREYNEQFF.

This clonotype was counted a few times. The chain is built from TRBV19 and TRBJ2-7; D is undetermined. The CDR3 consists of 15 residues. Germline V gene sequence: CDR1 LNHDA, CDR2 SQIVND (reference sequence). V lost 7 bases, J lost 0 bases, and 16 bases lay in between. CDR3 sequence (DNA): TGTGCCAGTACCCCATCGCTCAGGAGCTCCTACGAGCAGTACTTC. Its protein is CASTPSLRSSYEQYF.

The CDR3 bases are TGTGCCAGCAGCTTAAGTCGTCTGGAACAAGAGACCCAGTACTTC. Its protein product is CASSLSRLEQETQYF. V is TRBV7-9 and J is TRBJ2-5; no clear D gene. V lost 2 bases and J 2 bases, leaving 12 bases between the germline ends. CDR1 is SEHNR, CDR2 FQNEAQ, per germline (reference sequence). CDR3 length: 15 residues.

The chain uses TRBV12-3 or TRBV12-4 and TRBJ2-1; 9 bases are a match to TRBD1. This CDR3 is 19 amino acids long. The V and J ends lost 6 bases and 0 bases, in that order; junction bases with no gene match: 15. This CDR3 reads CASRGDREGGRSSYNEQFF. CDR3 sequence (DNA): TGTGCCAGCAGGGGGGACAGGGAGGGAGGCCGGAGCTCCTACAATGAGCAGTTCTTC.

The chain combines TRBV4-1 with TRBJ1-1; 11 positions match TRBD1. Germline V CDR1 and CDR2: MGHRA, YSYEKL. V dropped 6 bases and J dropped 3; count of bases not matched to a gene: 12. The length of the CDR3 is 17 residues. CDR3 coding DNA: TGCGCCAGCAGAATCGGCCCCGGGACAGGGGGGGACACTGAAGCTTTCTTT. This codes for CASRIGPGTGGDTEAFF.

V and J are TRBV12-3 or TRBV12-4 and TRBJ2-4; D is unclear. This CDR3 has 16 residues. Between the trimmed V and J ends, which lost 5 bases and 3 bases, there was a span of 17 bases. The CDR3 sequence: CASSVDLGFDKNIQYF. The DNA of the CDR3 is TGTGCCAGCAGTGTCGACCTAGGTTTCGACAAAAACATTCAGTACTTC.

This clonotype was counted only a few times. The CDR3 bases are TGTGCCACCCAGGATTCTGGGGACAGGGGATACGACTATGGCTACACCTTC. As protein: CATQDSGDRGYDYGYTF. The chain uses TRBV15 and TRBJ1-2, with 10 bases fitting TRBD1. The CDR3 has 17 residues. V trimming: 8 bases; J trimming: 3 bases; junction bases outside the gene matches: 15. Germline CDR1 is LNHNV and CDR2 is YYDKDF (reference sequence).

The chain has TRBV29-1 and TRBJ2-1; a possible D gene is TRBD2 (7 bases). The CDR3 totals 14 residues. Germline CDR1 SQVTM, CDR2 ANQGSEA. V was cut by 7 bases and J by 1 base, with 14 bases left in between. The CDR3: CSARRGGSYNEQFF. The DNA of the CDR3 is TGCAGCGCCCGAAGGGGGGGGTCCTACAATGAGCAGTTCTTC.

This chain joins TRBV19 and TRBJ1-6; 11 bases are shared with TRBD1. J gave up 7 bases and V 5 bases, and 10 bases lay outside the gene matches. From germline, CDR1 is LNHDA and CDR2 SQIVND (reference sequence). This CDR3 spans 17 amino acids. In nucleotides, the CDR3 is TGTGCCAGTAGTTCCAGGACAGGGGGCGCGAAGAATTCACCCCTCCACTTT. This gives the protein CASSSRTGGAKNSPLHF.

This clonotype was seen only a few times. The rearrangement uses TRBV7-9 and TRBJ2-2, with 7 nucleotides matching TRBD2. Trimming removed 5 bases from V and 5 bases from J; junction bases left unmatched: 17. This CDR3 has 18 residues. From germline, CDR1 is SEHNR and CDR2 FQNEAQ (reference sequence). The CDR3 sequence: CASSQTNGEGIDTGELFF. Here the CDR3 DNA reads TGTGCCAGCAGCCAAACCAATGGGGAGGGGATCGATACCGGGGAGCTGTTTTTT.

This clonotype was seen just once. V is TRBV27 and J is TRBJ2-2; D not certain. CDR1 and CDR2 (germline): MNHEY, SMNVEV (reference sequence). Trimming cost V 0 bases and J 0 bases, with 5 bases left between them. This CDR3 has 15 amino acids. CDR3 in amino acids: CASSLSQANTGELFF. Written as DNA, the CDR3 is TGTGCCAGCAGTTTATCCCAGGCGAACACCGGGGAGCTGTTTTTT.

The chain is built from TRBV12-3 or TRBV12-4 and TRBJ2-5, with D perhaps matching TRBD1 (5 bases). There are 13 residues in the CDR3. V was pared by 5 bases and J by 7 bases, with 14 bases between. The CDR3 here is CASSDSGVMTQYF. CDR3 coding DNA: TGTGCCAGCAGTGACAGTGGGGTCATGACCCAGTACTTC.

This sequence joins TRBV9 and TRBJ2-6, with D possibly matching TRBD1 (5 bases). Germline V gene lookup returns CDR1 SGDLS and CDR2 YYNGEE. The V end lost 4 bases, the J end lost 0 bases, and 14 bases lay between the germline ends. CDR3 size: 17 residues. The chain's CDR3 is CASSPTGSASGANVLTF. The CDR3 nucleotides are TGTGCCAGCAGCCCAACAGGTTCGGCCTCTGGGGCCAACGTCCTGACTTTC.

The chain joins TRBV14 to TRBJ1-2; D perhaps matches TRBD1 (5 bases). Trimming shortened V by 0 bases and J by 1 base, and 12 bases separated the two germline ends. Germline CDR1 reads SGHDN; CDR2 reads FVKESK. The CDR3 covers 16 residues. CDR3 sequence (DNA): TGTGCCAGCAGCCAAGAATCAGGGATGGGTAACTATGGCTACACCTTC. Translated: CASSQESGMGNYGYTF. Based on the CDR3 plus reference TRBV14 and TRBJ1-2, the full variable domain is EAGVTQFPSHSVIEKGQTVTLRCDPISGHDNLYWYRRVMGKEIKFLLHFVKESKQDESGMPNNRFLAERTGGTYSTLKVQPAELEDSGVYFCASSQESGMGNYGYTFGSGTRLTVV.

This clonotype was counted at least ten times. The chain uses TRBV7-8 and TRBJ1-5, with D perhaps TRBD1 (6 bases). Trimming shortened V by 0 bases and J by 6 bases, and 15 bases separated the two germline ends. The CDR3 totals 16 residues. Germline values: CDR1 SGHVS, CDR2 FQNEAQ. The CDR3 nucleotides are TGTGCCAGCAGCTTAGCGGTCCTGGGGGCAGCTCAGCCCCAGCATTTT. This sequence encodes CASSLAVLGAAQPQHF.

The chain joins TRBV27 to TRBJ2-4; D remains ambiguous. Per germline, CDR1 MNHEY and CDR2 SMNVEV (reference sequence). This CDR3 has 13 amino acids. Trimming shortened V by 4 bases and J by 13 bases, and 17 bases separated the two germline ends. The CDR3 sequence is CASSSGSAIYQYF. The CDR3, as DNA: TGTGCCAGCAGTTCCGGGTCGGCTATCTACCAGTACTTC.

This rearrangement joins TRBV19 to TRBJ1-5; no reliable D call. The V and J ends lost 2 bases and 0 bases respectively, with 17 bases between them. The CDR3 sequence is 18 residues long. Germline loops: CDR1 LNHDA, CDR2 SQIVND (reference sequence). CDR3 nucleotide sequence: TGTGCCAGTAGTATAATTTCTTGGGCAGGAACTAGCAATCAGCCCCAGCATTTT. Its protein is CASSIISWAGTSNQPQHF.

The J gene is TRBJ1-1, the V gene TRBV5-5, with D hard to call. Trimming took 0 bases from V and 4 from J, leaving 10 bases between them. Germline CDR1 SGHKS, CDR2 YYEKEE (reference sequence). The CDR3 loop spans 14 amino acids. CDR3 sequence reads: CASSLERLPTEAFF. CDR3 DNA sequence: TGTGCCAGCAGCTTGGAGAGGTTACCCACTGAAGCTTTCTTT.

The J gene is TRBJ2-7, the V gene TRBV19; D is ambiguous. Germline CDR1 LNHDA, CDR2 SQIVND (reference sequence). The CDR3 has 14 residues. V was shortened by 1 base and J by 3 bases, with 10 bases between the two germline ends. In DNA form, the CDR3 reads TGTGCCAGTAGTATAGGTCCAGGCCGCTACGAGCAGTACTTC. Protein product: CASSIGPGRYEQYF.

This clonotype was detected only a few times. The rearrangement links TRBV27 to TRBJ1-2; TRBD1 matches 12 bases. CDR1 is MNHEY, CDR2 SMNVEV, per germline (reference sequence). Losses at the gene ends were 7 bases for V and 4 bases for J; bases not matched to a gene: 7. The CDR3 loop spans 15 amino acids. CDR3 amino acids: CASMKGQGAGYGYTF. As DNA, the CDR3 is TGTGCCAGCATGAAGGGACAGGGGGCTGGCTATGGCTACACCTTC.

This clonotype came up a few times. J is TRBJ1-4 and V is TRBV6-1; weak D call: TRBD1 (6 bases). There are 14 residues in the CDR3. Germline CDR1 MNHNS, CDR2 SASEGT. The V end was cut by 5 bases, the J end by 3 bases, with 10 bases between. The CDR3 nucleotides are TGTGCCAGCAGTACAGGGCCTGCTAATGAAAAACTGTTTTTT. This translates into CASSTGPANEKLFF.